Listed below are T cell receptor beta chains from one sample, sequenced in a study of blood T cells in healthy people across ages. TCRdb analysed the 5' RACE reads with MiXCR anew, one entry per CDR3 protein. The data show roughly 800,000 distinct CDR3 sequences, 40% to 65% seen once. The sequenced sample consisted of blood. These receptors all come from a man aged 80 or over in good health. CDR3s include the opening cysteine and the closing phenylalanine or tryptophan. A D gene is named only where the DNA matches it firmly. Only some rows state a clone size, as once, few, many or a class for expanded clones.

-	TRBV3-1	-	TRBJ2-7	TGTGCCAGCAGCCATTTCCGCGGGGCCCCCTACGAGCAGTACTTC	CASSHFRGAPYEQYF
TRBD2	TRBV4-2	-	TRBJ2-3	TGTGCCAGCAGCCAGGGTCCGGGACTAGCGGGGGGCACAGATACGCAGTATTTT	CASSQGPGLAGGTDTQYF
-	TRBV28	-	TRBJ2-7	TGTGCCAGCAGGGCGACAGTTACCTACGAGCAGTACTTC	CASRATVTYEQYF
-	TRBV7-9	few	TRBJ2-3	TGTGCCAGCAGCCCCCCTCGCCTGAACACAGATACGCAGTATTTT	CASSPPRLNTDTQYF
TRBD1	TRBV15	many	TRBJ2-1	TGTGCCACCAGCAGACCCGGACAGGCGCTCTACAATGAGCAGTTCTTC	CATSRPGQALYNEQFF
TRBD2	TRBV7-2	-	TRBJ2-1	TGTGCCAGCAGCCCGCGGGTAGCGGGAGGCCCTGAGCAGTTCTTC	CASSPRVAGGPEQFF
TRBD1	TRBV29-1	-	TRBJ1-1	TGCAGCACCTACCCGAGTGGAGGGGGCGCGGGCACTGAAGCTTTCTTT	CSTYPSGGGAGTEAFF
-	TRBV28	-	TRBJ1-1	TGTGCCAGCAGTTTTCGGGGGGTGTGGGACACTGAAGCTTTCTTT	CASSFRGVWDTEAFF
-	TRBV5-1	-	TRBJ2-7	TGCGCCAGCAGCTTTGGCGACTACGAGCAGTACTTC	CASSFGDYEQYF
-	TRBV25-1	-	TRBJ1-2	TGTGCCAGCAGTCAAGCTACCACCTATGGCTACACCTTC	CASSQATTYGYTF